Below are 10 T cell receptor beta chains sequenced from a single sample in a study of beta chain features in type 1 diabetes. What was sequenced were expressed TCRB transcripts, since all of the isolated RNA had been reverse transcribed. Profiling relied on immunoSEQ multiplex PCR, and the TCRdb table lists in-frame clones only, not all of them. The table has about 650,000 clones, roughly 12% seen once. No antigen has been identified for these receptors. Broader study findings: TCRB CDR3s were moderately but significantly shorter in Type 1 diabetes patients in all four CD4+ subsets.

The sequenced material came from naive CD4+ T cells from blood. These receptors all stem from a man aged 25 to 40 with type 1 diabetes.

The genes are TRBV18 and TRBJ1-1; D is unclear. Germline lookup yields CDR1 KGHSH and CDR2 LQKENI. Trimming stripped 2 bases from V and 2 bases from J, with 9 bases between. This CDR3 comprises 14 residues. The CDR3 DNA follows: TGTGCCAGCTCACCAGGTAACGGTAACACTGAAGCTTTCTTT. Translation gives CASSPGNGNTEAFF.

This sequence joins TRBV5-1 and TRBJ2-1; 12 bases agree with TRBD2. Germline CDR1 is SGHRS and CDR2 is YFSETQ. The CDR3 loop spans 16 amino acids. The V and J ends lost 3 bases and 2 bases, in that order; junction bases with no gene match: 3. This chain's CDR3 is CASSSLAGGTYNEQFF. The CDR3 nucleotides are TGCGCCAGCAGCTCCCTAGCGGGGGGGACCTACAATGAGCAGTTCTTC.

Notes on this clone: This may arise from a read error, as a much more abundant clone is one base away. Other DNA variants within this sample encode the same CDR3. The chain combines TRBV7-9 with TRBJ2-7; D is ambiguous. V lost 3 bases to trimming and J lost 1 base, with 1 base between them. Looked up from germline, CDR1 is SEHNR and CDR2 is FQNEAQ (reference sequence). The CDR3 sequence is 11 residues long. CDR3 region: CASSLSYEQYF. Written as DNA, the CDR3 is TGTGCCAGCAGCTTGTCCTACGAGCAGTACTTC.

The chain links TRBV2 to TRBJ1-5; 7 bases line up with TRBD1. The length of the CDR3 is 16 residues. Germline CDR1 SNHLY, CDR2 FYNNEI. V was clipped by 1 base and J by 0 bases; unmatched bases: 3. The CDR3 reads CASSEVGTDSNQPQHF. In DNA, the CDR3 is TGTGCCAGCAGTGAAGTCGGGACAGATAGCAATCAGCCCCAGCATTTT.

This chain connects TRBV2 to TRBJ2-1; 8 nucleotides align to TRBD1. CDR3 length: 11 residues. CDR1 and CDR2 from the germline V gene are SNHLY and FYNNEI. The DNA for the CDR3 is TGTGGGTCGGGACAGGCAAATGAGCAGTTCTTC. This codes for CGSGQANEQFF.

This clone was observed a handful of times. The rearrangement uses TRBV29-1 and TRBJ1-1, with D unclear. Trimming took 7 bases from V and 0 from J, leaving 12 bases between them. Germline CDR1 reads SQVTM; CDR2 reads ANQGSEA. This CDR3 region has 13 residues. CDR3 in DNA: TGCAGCGCTACGACAAGTGTGAACACTGAAGCTTTCTTT. It specifies CSATTSVNTEAFF.

As to this clone: Other DNA sequences in this sample translate to the same CDR3. The J gene is TRBJ2-1, the V gene TRBV18; 7 nucleotides agree with TRBD1. CDR3 length equals 13 residues. The V gene's germline CDR1 is KGHSH and CDR2 LQKENI. After removal of 6 bases from V and 5 bases from J, the junction contained 4 bases not matched to a gene. The CDR3 sequence is CASSPGTDNEQFF. In nucleotides, the CDR3 is TGTGCCAGCTCGCCAGGGACAGACAATGAGCAGTTCTTC.

V gene TRBV4-1 combines with J gene TRBJ1-5; D is perhaps TRBD1 (5 bases). Trimming took 1 base from V and 3 from J, leaving 13 bases between them. CDR3 length: 16 amino acids. Germline-derived CDR1 and CDR2 are MGHRA and YSYEKL. CDR3 region: CASSQAPDSYNQPQHF. CDR3 DNA sequence: TGCGCCAGCAGCCAAGCTCCTGACAGTTACAATCAGCCCCAGCATTTT.

This clone appeared once. The chain is built from TRBV2 and TRBJ1-5, with 7 bases aligning to TRBD1. After removal of 4 bases from V and 6 bases from J, the junction contained 6 bases not matched to a gene. Germline V gives CDR1 SNHLY, CDR2 FYNNEI. This CDR3 comprises 14 residues. CDR3 in amino acids: CASSVRGAIQPQHF. DNA for the CDR3: TGTGCCAGCAGTGTCAGGGGGGCGATTCAGCCCCAGCATTTT.

This rearrangement joins TRBV6-5 to TRBJ2-5; perhaps D is TRBD1 or TRBD2 (5 bases each). CDR1 MNHEY and CDR2 SVGAGI come from the germline V gene. Trimming took off 2 bases at V and 5 bases at J, with 15 bases between the two ends. The CDR3 totals 15 residues. CDR3 protein: CASSYGGSEWETQYF. CDR3 DNA sequence: TGTGCCAGCAGTTACGGGGGAAGCGAGTGGGAGACCCAGTACTTC.